This is a list of T cell receptor beta chains from one sample in a study of shared clonotypes between healthy human individuals. Assay used: immunoSEQ multiplex PCR; TCRdb lists only in-frame clones, some missing. Counted here are about 2.1 million clones, over 85% occurring once; the ten biggest clones make up over 1.5%. The sample taken for sequencing was naive CD8+ T cells from PBMCs. These receptors all come from a man aged 18-30 years in good health. Some clones in this sample may be carry-over from other donors' samples. Both conserved end residues are part of each CDR3. The D gene is left open where the match is weak. Expanded clones get a size class; other rows say once, few or many, or leave the size out.

abundance,j_gene,v_gene,d_gene,CDR3aa,CDR3nt
NA,TRBJ1-2,TRBV27,TRBD1,CASSATGAGGYTF,TGTGCCAGCAGTGCGACAGGGGCTGGAGGCTACACCTTC
NA,TRBJ2-7,TRBV27,TRBD1,CASSLGQGVEQYF,TGTGCCAGCAGTTTGGGACAGGGCGTCGAGCAGTACTTC
NA,TRBJ2-1,TRBV5-1,TRBD2,CASSAGTASMGLAAYNEQFF,TGCGCCAGCAGCGCCGGGACAGCGAGCATGGGACTAGCGGCCTACAATGAGCAGTTCTTC
NA,TRBJ2-3,TRBV11-2,TRBD1,CASRPGQGGADTQYF,TGTGCCAGCAGACCAGGACAGGGTGGCGCAGATACGCAGTATTTT
NA,TRBJ2-1,TRBV28,NA,CASSLAGPYNEQFF,TGTGCCAGCAGTTTAGCGGGACCCTACAATGAGCAGTTCTTC
NA,TRBJ1-1,TRBV27,TRBD1,CASSLGQTPHTEAFF,TGTGCCAGCAGTCTGGGACAGACACCTCACACTGAAGCTTTCTTT
NA,TRBJ1-4,TRBV7-9,NA,CASSSQGTDEKLFF,TGTGCCAGCAGCTCGCAGGGGACGGATGAAAAACTGTTTTTT
NA,TRBJ2-1,TRBV27,NA,CASADFSYNEQFF,TGTGCCAGCGCGGATTTCTCCTACAATGAGCAGTTCTTC
NA,TRBJ1-2,TRBV5-4,TRBD1,CASSLGTGDSNYGYTF,TGTGCCAGCAGCTTGGGTACAGGGGATTCTAACTATGGCTACACCTTC
NA,TRBJ1-1,TRBV7-3,NA,CASSSYRVTNTEAFF,TGTGCCAGCAGCTCCTACCGAGTCACGAACACTGAAGCTTTCTTT
NA,TRBJ2-7,TRBV7-2,TRBD2,CASSPGSGSGYEQYF,TGTGCCAGCAGCCCCGGTAGCGGGAGTGGGTACGAGCAGTACTTC
NA,TRBJ2-5,TRBV9,TRBD2,CASSSLAGAKETQYF,TGTGCCAGCAGCTCTTTAGCGGGCGCCAAAGAGACCCAGTACTTC
NA,TRBJ2-5,TRBV13,TRBD2,CASSLKTSLETQYF,TGTGCCAGCAGCCTCAAGACTAGCCTCGAGACCCAGTACTTC
NA,TRBJ2-2,TRBV13,NA,CASSALWNTGELFF,TGTGCCAGCAGCGCCCTCTGGAACACCGGGGAGCTGTTTTTT
NA,TRBJ2-3,TRBV14,TRBD2,CASSQRLTSPDTQYF,TGTGCCAGCAGCCAACGATTGACTAGCCCAGATACGCAGTATTTT
NA,TRBJ1-6,TRBV7-8,TRBD1,CASSSVRGAYNSPLHF,TGTGCCAGCAGCTCGGTCAGGGGGGCGTATAATTCACCCCTCCACTTT
once,TRBJ1-2,TRBV11-2,NA,CASSLGGGLDYGYTF,TGTGCCAGCAGCTTAGGCGGGGGGCTGGACTATGGCTACACCTTC
NA,TRBJ2-2,TRBV9,TRBD1,CASSAPDRGLTGELFF,TGTGCCAGCAGCGCCCCAGACAGGGGGCTTACCGGGGAGCTGTTTTTT
NA,TRBJ2-1,TRBV19,NA,CASSLPRVRSGPYNEQFF,TGTGCCAGTAGTCTCCCCCGGGTACGGAGCGGGCCTTACAATGAGCAGTTCTTC
NA,TRBJ1-1,TRBV19,TRBD1,CAIVWDRANTEAFF,TGTGCCATTGTTTGGGACAGGGCGAACACTGAAGCTTTCTTT
NA,TRBJ1-4,TRBV28,TRBD1,CASSLFTGVGEKLFF,TGTGCCAGCAGTTTATTTACAGGGGTAGGAGAAAAACTGTTTTTT
NA,TRBJ2-1,TRBV27,TRBD1,CASSPYLGTGGRDEQFF,TGTGCCAGCAGTCCCTACCTCGGGACAGGGGGCAGGGATGAGCAGTTCTTC
NA,TRBJ2-7,TRBV11-2,TRBD1,CASSSRQGKSSYEQYF,TGTGCCAGCAGCTCCCGACAGGGCAAGAGCTCCTACGAGCAGTACTTC
NA,TRBJ2-5,TRBV28,NA,CASSFFAEATEGTQYF,TGTGCCAGCAGTTTCTTCGCGGAAGCCACCGAGGGGACCCAGTACTTC
NA,TRBJ2-7,TRBV6-5,NA,CASSYESGSSLEQYF,TGTGCCAGCAGTTATGAGTCAGGGAGTTCTCTCGAGCAGTACTTC
NA,TRBJ2-1,TRBV19,TRBD1,CASSTTTGGSYNEQFF,TGTGCCAGTAGCACCACTACAGGGGGCTCCTACAATGAGCAGTTCTTC